This entry lists 25 T cell receptor beta chains sequenced from one sample in a study of T cells in Graves' hyperthyroidism and ophthalmopathy. TCR beta CDR3 region amplification was performed from RNA transcripts. HTBI primers were the set used in a first-round RT-PCR of the TCR CDR3. A single record per CDR3 protein comes from TCRdb applying MiXCR to the multiplex PCR reads. The data show roughly 740,000 distinct CDR3 sequences, with about a sixth seen just once and approximately 8% held by the top ten. The sequenced sample consisted of blood. The source of these receptors is a man aged 18 to 29 with Graves' hyperthyroidism.

This clonotype has ten or more counts. This chain joins TRBV28 and TRBJ2-2, with TRBD2 matching 9 bases. The CDR3 runs 17 residues. J gave up 5 bases and V 7 bases, and 14 bases lay outside the gene matches. The germline CDR1 and CDR2 sequences are MDHEN and SYDVKM. The DNA of the CDR3 is TGTGCCAGCATCTGGGGTAGCGGGAGTAGGGGGACCGGGGAGCTGTTTTTT. It encodes CASIWGSGSRGTGELFF.

This sequence joins TRBV12-3 or TRBV12-4 and TRBJ2-7; the D gene is possibly TRBD1 (6 bases). CDR3 length: 16 amino acids. The V end lost 3 bases, the J end lost 2 bases, and 17 bases lay between the germline ends. As DNA, the CDR3 is TGTGCCAGCAGTTTTGAAATGGGGACACTAGCCTACGAGCAGTACTTC. The encoded protein is CASSFEMGTLAYEQYF.

In its sample, this clonotype was seen many times. The V call is TRBV12-3 or TRBV12-4, the J call TRBJ1-1; D call uncertain. V lost 1 base and J lost 5, with 11 bases in between. The CDR3 length is 14 residues. CDR3 region: CASSLGALRTEAFF. CDR3 coding DNA: TGTGCCAGCAGTTTAGGGGCCCTGAGGACTGAAGCTTTCTTT.

This clonotype was observed at least ten times. The CDR3 DNA sequence: TGTGCCAGCAGCCCCGCCCGTCAGGGTAAAGCTTTCTTT. Its protein is CASSPARQGKAFF. V gene TRBV3-1 combines with J gene TRBJ1-1, with D possibly being TRBD1 (5 bases). This CDR3 has 13 residues. V lost 4 bases to trimming and J lost 9 bases, with 15 bases between them. Germline CDR1 LGHDT, CDR2 YNNKEL (reference sequence).

The chain has TRBV4-1 and TRBJ2-2; 10 nucleotides line up with TRBD2. After removal of 1 base from V and 1 base from J, the junction contained 9 bases not matched to a gene. CDR1 and CDR2 (germline): MGHRA, YSYEKL. The CDR3 has 19 amino acids. CDR3 in DNA: TGCGCCAGCAGCCAAGCTCGAGCGGGAGGGCCCAAGAACACCGGGGAGCTGTTTTTT. This codes for CASSQARAGGPKNTGELFF.

This clonotype has ten or more counts. The V and J genes are TRBV7-2 and TRBJ2-7; 9 bases agree with TRBD2. The germline V gene has CDR1 SGHTA and CDR2 FQGNSA. Germline trimming cut 1 base from V and 5 bases from J; bases unmatched to any gene: 6. This CDR3 is built from 15 residues. DNA of the CDR3: TGTGCCAGCAGCTTAGGGCTAGCGGGATCCGACGAGCAGTACTTC. This sequence encodes CASSLGLAGSDEQYF. Together with reference TRBV7-2 and TRBJ2-7, the CDR3 gives the full variable domain: GAGVSQSPSNKVTEKGKDVELRCDPISGHTALYWYRQSLGQGLEFLIYFQGNSAPDKSGLPSDRFSAERTGGSVSTLTIQRTQQEDSAVYLCASSLGLAGSDEQYFGPGTRLTVT.

This clonotype was seen repeatedly, ten times or more. V gene TRBV7-9 combines with J gene TRBJ2-1, with TRBD2 matching over 11 bases. The V and J ends lost 2 bases and 8 bases, in that order; junction bases with no gene match: 5. This CDR3 has 15 residues. Germline assignment: CDR1 SEHNR and CDR2 FQNEAQ (reference sequence). In nucleotides, the CDR3 is TGTGCCAGCAGCTTAATACTAGCGGGAGTCCATGAGCAGTTCTTC. The encoded protein is CASSLILAGVHEQFF.

The chain is built from TRBV7-2 and TRBJ1-2; 7 bases fit TRBD1. The CDR3 length is 11 residues. V gave up 5 bases and J gave up 7 bases; unmatched junction bases: 1. In germline, CDR1 is SGHTA, CDR2 FQGNSA. CDR3 coding DNA: TGTGCCAGCAGCCGACAGGGTGGCTACACCTTC. Residues: CASSRQGGYTF. Combining the CDR3 with reference TRBV7-2 and TRBJ1-2 gives the whole variable domain GAGVSQSPSNKVTEKGKDVELRCDPISGHTALYWYRQSLGQGLEFLIYFQGNSAPDKSGLPSDRFSAERTGGSVSTLTIQRTQQEDSAVYLCASSRQGGYTFGSGTRLTVV.

The table lists this clonotype with a few counts. V gene TRBV18 combines with J gene TRBJ2-1; 7 positions match TRBD2. Trimming at V came to 0 bases and at J to 9 bases, leaving 11 bases not matched to a gene. CDR1 and CDR2 (germline): KGHSH, LQKENI. The CDR3 has 16 residues. CDR3 DNA: TGTGCCAGCTCACCACCTTTCGGACTAGGGTCGAGTGAGCAGTTCTTC. Translation: CASSPPFGLGSSEQFF.

The V and J genes are TRBV25-1 and TRBJ2-3, with D possibly being TRBD1 (5 bases). This CDR3 spans 15 amino acids. V was cut by 4 bases and J by 2 bases, with 13 bases left in between. Germline V gene lookup returns CDR1 MGHDK and CDR2 SYGVNS. The CDR3 is CASSAGLGTTDTQYF. CDR3 sequence (DNA): TGTGCCAGCAGTGCAGGGCTCGGAACCACAGATACGCAGTATTTT.

Ten or more counts support this clonotype. The chain employs TRBV6-1 and TRBJ1-1; no clear D. This CDR3 has 12 amino acids. CDR1 is MNHNS and CDR2 is SASEGT in the germline V gene. V gave up 7 bases and J gave up 3 bases, with 9 bases separating them. The DNA of the CDR3 is TGTGCCAGCATCCAAGGGCACACTGAAGCTTTCTTT. It codes for CASIQGHTEAFF.

This clonotype has only a few counts. This chain uses TRBV30 with TRBJ2-7; 8 nucleotides agree with TRBD1. The germline gives CDR1 GTSNPN, CDR2 SVGIG (reference sequence). This CDR3 region has 13 residues. The V gene end was trimmed by 5 bases and the J gene end by 7 bases; junction bases not matched to a gene: 10. The CDR3 bases are TGTGCCTGGTCCAGGGGGCGTTTTCGGGAGCAGTACTTC. This gives the protein CAWSRGRFREQYF.

This clonotype was counted ten times or more. The chain uses TRBV7-2 and TRBJ2-5, with 10 bases fitting TRBD1. Germline V CDR1 and CDR2: SGHTA, FQGNSA. The CDR3 consists of 16 residues. The V segment lost 2 bases and the J segment 5 bases; nucleotides outside the gene matches: 8. DNA of the CDR3: TGTGCCAGCAGCTTAAGCCCGGGACAGGGGAGGGAGACCCAGTACTTC. Protein product: CASSLSPGQGRETQYF. The variable domain in full, completed from reference TRBV7-2 and TRBJ2-5, reads GAGVSQSPSNKVTEKGKDVELRCDPISGHTALYWYRQSLGQGLEFLIYFQGNSAPDKSGLPSDRFSAERTGGSVSTLTIQRTQQEDSAVYLCASSLSPGQGRETQYFGPGTRLLVL.

This clonotype was seen only a few times. This chain joins TRBV25-1 and TRBJ2-7; D is uncertain. The V gene's germline CDR1 is MGHDK and CDR2 SYGVNS. This CDR3 region has 12 residues. V lost 2 bases and J 2 bases, leaving 4 bases between the germline ends. The CDR3 region is CASSEHPYEQYF. The DNA for the CDR3 is TGTGCCAGCAGTGAACACCCCTACGAGCAGTACTTC.

This clonotype came up many times. This chain joins TRBV20-1 and TRBJ2-3, with TRBD2 identical over 12 bases. V trimming: 4 bases; J trimming: 2 bases; junction bases outside the gene matches: 7. The length of the CDR3 is 16 residues. Germline V gene lookup returns CDR1 DFQATT and CDR2 SNEGSKA (reference sequence). The CDR3 DNA sequence: TGCAGTGCTAAGAGGACTAGCGGGAAACTCACAGATACGCAGTATTTT. It codes for CSAKRTSGKLTDTQYF.

This sequence joins TRBV15 and TRBJ2-5, with D possibly matching TRBD2 (6 bases). Germline CDR1 is LNHNV and CDR2 is YYDKDF (reference sequence). The CDR3 sequence is 17 residues long. Trimming removed 0 bases at V and 5 bases at J, with 19 bases between. CDR3 residues: CATSRDFPWRGGETQYF. As DNA, the CDR3 is TGTGCCACCAGCAGAGATTTCCCTTGGCGGGGCGGGGAGACCCAGTACTTC.

In its sample, this clonotype was seen many times. The chain uses TRBV6-1 and TRBJ2-1, with TRBD2 identical over 9 bases. CDR3 length: 14 residues. V lost 8 bases to trimming and J lost 5 bases; unmatched junction nucleotides: 7. From germline, CDR1 is MNHNS and CDR2 SASEGT. In DNA, the CDR3 is TGTGCCAGCCACCTAGCGGGACTTCACAATGAGCAGTTCTTC. The encoded protein is CASHLAGLHNEQFF.

This chain uses TRBV7-9 with TRBJ2-1; 12 bases agree with TRBD2. V shed 8 bases, J shed 8 bases, and the junction held 1 base outside the gene matches. The CDR3 contains 12 residues. The V gene's germline CDR1 is SEHNR and CDR2 FQNEAQ (reference sequence). The DNA of the CDR3 is TGTGCCAGCGGACTAGCGGGACATGAGCAGTTCTTC. It encodes CASGLAGHEQFF.

This clonotype has ten or more counts. The chain combines TRBV6-1 with TRBJ1-5; the D is unclear. CDR3 size: 13 residues. Trimming pared 6 bases from V and 5 bases from J, leaving 11 bases between. The germline CDR1 and CDR2 sequences are MNHNS and SASEGT. CDR3: CASSQSADQPQHF. CDR3 in DNA: TGTGCCAGCAGCCAAAGTGCTGATCAGCCCCAGCATTTT.

The chain uses TRBV6-1 and TRBJ2-4; TRBD1 might be the D (6 bases). The germline V and J ends were trimmed by 7 bases and 8 bases, with 21 bases remaining between them. Germline V CDR1 and CDR2: MNHNS, SASEGT. This CDR3 spans 15 amino acids. The CDR3 here is CASTLGGPHPYIQYF. CDR3 bases: TGTGCCAGCACACTAGGGGGACCGCACCCTTACATTCAGTACTTC.

As regards this clonotype: This may be a read error: a much more frequent sequence differs by one nucleotide. The V gene is TRBV5-1, the J gene TRBJ2-2; a possible D gene is TRBD2 (5 bases). CDR1 SGHRS and CDR2 YFSETQ come from the germline V gene. V lost 7 bases and J 2 bases, leaving 12 bases between the germline ends. This CDR3 has 14 residues. DNA of the CDR3: TGCGCCAGCGCGGCGAGGGATAACACCGGGGAGCTGTTTTTT. Protein product: CASAARDNTGELFF. The whole variable domain, remainder taken from reference TRBV5-1 and TRBJ2-2, is KAGVTQTPRYLIKTRGQQVTLSCSPISGHRSVSWYQQTPGQGLQFLFEYFSETQRNKGNFPGRFSGRQFSNSRSEMNVSTLELGDSALYLCASAARDNTGELFFGEGSRLTVL.

There are many counts of this clonotype. The chain joins TRBV5-1 to TRBJ2-7, with 7 bases aligning to TRBD2. This CDR3 is 14 amino acids long. CDR1 and CDR2 from the germline V gene are SGHRS and YFSETQ. The V gene end was trimmed by 4 bases and the J gene end by 4 bases; junction bases not matched to a gene: 8. The CDR3: CASSAGLYNYEQYF. CDR3 in DNA: TGCGCCAGCAGCGCGGGACTATACAATTACGAGCAGTACTTC.

This chain links TRBV5-1 with TRBJ2-1, with TRBD2 as a possible D gene (5 bases). CDR1 is SGHRS, CDR2 YFSETQ, per germline. This CDR3 is 13 amino acids long. Trimming shortened V by 3 bases and J by 6 bases, and 10 bases separated the two germline ends. The CDR3 nucleotides read TGCGCCAGCAGCTCGGTAGGGAGCAATGAGCAGTTCTTC. Translating it yields CASSSVGSNEQFF.

This clonotype has more than one count but fewer than ten. The chain recombines TRBV28 with TRBJ2-7, with D possibly matching TRBD2 (6 bases). The CDR3 has 16 amino acids. CDR1 and CDR2 from the germline V gene are MDHEN and SYDVKM. V dropped 0 bases and J dropped 5 bases, with 17 bases sitting between them. For the CDR3, the DNA is TGTGCCAGCAGTTTATGCATAATGGGCGGGACCCACGAGCAGTACTTC. Translated, it gives CASSLCIMGGTHEQYF.

J is TRBJ2-7 and V is TRBV19; 8 bases match TRBD1. Trimming removed 5 bases from V and 2 bases from J; junction bases left unmatched: 8. The germline gives CDR1 LNHDA, CDR2 SQIVND (reference sequence). There are 15 residues in the CDR3. The CDR3 bases are TGTGCCAGTAGTTTTTCAGGGGGCGCGACCTACGAGCAGTACTTC. It codes for CASSFSGGATYEQYF.